Listed below are T cell receptor beta chains from one sample, sequenced in a study of cytomegalovirus exposure and HLA in healthy donors. Assay used: immunoSEQ multiplex PCR; TCRdb lists only in-frame clones, some missing. The data hold approximately 190,000 clones, with roughly 80% observed a single time. Material for sequencing was PBMCs. Receptor source: a man aged 45-65 years in good health and CMV-seronegative. The CDR3 runs from the conserved cysteine through the conserved F or W. A D gene is named only where the DNA matches it firmly. The size entry is marked missing in some rows and otherwise reads once, few, many or a size class.

>TRBJ2-7|few|TRBV6-5|TRBD1
TGTGCCAGCAGGGTTCCGGGACAGGACTACGAGCAGTACTTC
CASRVPGQDYEQYF
>TRBJ2-3|-|TRBV4-1|TRBD2
TGCGCCAGCAGCCGGGGGGGTGCAGATACGCAGTATTTT
CASSRGGADTQYF
>TRBJ1-2|-|TRBV5-5|TRBD1
TGTGCCAGCAGCCGGGACAGGGCGGGCCTAGAGTATGGCTACACCTTC
CASSRDRAGLEYGYTF
>TRBJ2-7|-|TRBV27|-
TGTGCCAGCAGTTTATCCGTGGCACGGTCGGGAGAGCAGTACTTC
CASSLSVARSGEQYF
>TRBJ1-5|-|TRBV4-3|-
TGCGCCAGCAGCCAAGATCGGTGGAGCAATCAGCCCCAGCATTTT
CASSQDRWSNQPQHF
>TRBJ1-2|many|TRBV5-8|-
TGTGCCAGCAGCCCTGGGGAGGGCCATGGCTACACCTTC
CASSPGEGHGYTF
>TRBJ1-5|-|TRBV6-6|TRBD1
TGTGCCAGCAGCCCTCAGGGGGGGCCCCAGCATTTT
CASSPQGGPQHF
>TRBJ1-2|few|TRBV10-3|-
TGTGCCGTCCAAATCGCCGCGGGTTATGGCTACACCTTC
CAVQIAAGYGYTF
>TRBJ2-2|-|TRBV30|-
TGTGCCTGGGGCGTCGGGGGCGGGGAGCTGTTTTTT
CAWGVGGGELFF
>TRBJ1-6|-|TRBV2|-
TGTGCCAGCAGGGGGGGGGCCCTGGGTAATTCACCCCTCCACTTT
CASRGGALGNSPLHF
>TRBJ2-5|-|TRBV7-9|-
TGTGCCAGCAGCGCCTGGACACTACAAGAGACCCAGTACTTC
CASSAWTLQETQYF
>TRBJ1-1|-|TRBV19|-
TGTGCCAGTAGTATTTGGGAAGGGGCCACTGAAGCTTTCTTT
CASSIWEGATEAFF
>TRBJ1-1|few|TRBV5-6|-
TGTGCCAGCAGCCTGGTGGGGGGACTGAACACTGAAGCTTTCTTT
CASSLVGGLNTEAFF
>TRBJ2-1|-|TRBV10-3|TRBD2
TGTGCCATCAGTGAAGGGACTAGTTACAATGAGCAGTTCTTC
CAISEGTSYNEQFF
>TRBJ1-5|once|TRBV27|-
TGTGCCAGCGGGCCTGGGAATCAGCCCCAGCATTTT
CASGPGNQPQHF
>TRBJ1-1|-|TRBV5-6|-
TGTGCCAGCGGCAGGCTAGGGGGGAACACTGAAGCTTTCTTT
CASGRLGGNTEAFF
>TRBJ1-1|once|TRBV5-4|-
TGTGCCAGCAGCTTGGTCCAGGCTAACACTGAAGCTTTCTTT
CASSLVQANTEAFF
>TRBJ1-2|-|TRBV2|-
TGTGCCAGCAGTGACAGTACTAACTATGGCTACACCTTC
CASSDSTNYGYTF
>TRBJ1-2|-|TRBV25-1|TRBD1
TGTGCCAGCAGTGGGGACAGGGGGAACTATGGCTACACCTTC
CASSGDRGNYGYTF
>TRBJ1-1|once|TRBV2|TRBD1
TGTGCCAGCATGGGGCAGGGGGCGAGTACTGAAGCTTTCTTT
CASMGQGASTEAFF
>TRBJ2-5|-|TRBV7-2|-
TGTGCCAGCAGCCCTAGCTTAGATCAATCCCGAGAGACCCAGTACTTC
CASSPSLDQSRETQYF
>TRBJ1-5|-|TRBV2|-
TGTGCCAGCAGTGGCCAGGGGCGCAATCAGCCCCAGCATTTT
CASSGQGRNQPQHF
>TRBJ2-5|-|TRBV7-3|-
TGTGCCAGCAGCCCCGCCGGGACACAAGAGACCCAGTACTTC
CASSPAGTQETQYF